A single sample is the source of the 11 T cell receptor beta chains below, sequenced in a study of spatial heterogeneity in lung cancer. The time point denotes: sample taken at primary tumor resection. TCRdb re-derived calls from the 5' RACE reads in MiXCR, one entry per CDR3 protein. The table records over 15,000 distinct CDR3 sequences, 8.5% to 10% of them present only once. Overall study results and limits: Higher tumor mutation counts went along with higher counts of expanded intratumoral alpha and beta TCRs.

Their target antigens are unknown. Sequenced here: lung tumor tissue, sampled at surgery. The source of these receptors is a female donor with early-stage non-small cell lung cancer.

This clonotype came up many times. The library was prepared for alpha chains; this beta chain is a stray read, so its frequency means little. The chain has TRBV7-9 and TRBJ2-3; 9 nucleotides agree with TRBD2. The V and J ends lost 7 bases and 3 bases, in that order; junction bases with no gene match: 14. The CDR3 is 17 residues long. Germline CDR1 SEHNR, CDR2 FQNEAQ (reference sequence). The CDR3 sequence: CASTLAGGPVVTDTQYF. In nucleotides, the CDR3 is TGTGCCAGCACCTTGGCGGGGGGGCCGGTTGTTACAGATACGCAGTATTTT.

This clonotype occurred many times. Within a library made for alpha chains, this beta chain is off target, and its count is uninformative. The chain carries TRBV2 and TRBJ1-5, with D uncertain. Germline V CDR1 and CDR2: SNHLY, FYNNEI. V lost 6 bases, J lost 5 bases, and 11 bases lay in between. The CDR3 has 13 amino acids. The CDR3 sequence is CASRRKADQPQHF. CDR3 DNA sequence: TGTGCCAGCAGGCGCAAGGCCGATCAGCCCCAGCATTTT. The variable domain in full, completed from reference TRBV2 and TRBJ1-5, reads EPEVTQTPSHQVTQMGQEVILRCVPISNHLYFYWYRQILGQKVEFLVSFYNNEISEKSEIFDDQFSVERPDGSNFTLKIRSTKLEDSAMYFCASRRKADQPQHFGDGTRLSIL.

A few counts support this clonotype. Because the library targeted alpha chains, this beta chain is an off-target read whose size means little. The CDR3 sequence: CASSRRRGRDTGELFF. The CDR3 DNA sequence: TGCGCCAGCAGCCGTCGCAGGGGGCGGGACACCGGGGAGCTGTTTTTT. The chain carries TRBV4-3 and TRBJ2-2; 8 bases map to TRBD1. The CDR3 is 16 residues long. V lost 4 bases, J lost 3 bases, and 7 bases stayed unmatched. The germline CDR1 and CDR2 sequences are LGHNA and YSLEER.

This clonotype was detected ten times or more. This beta chain is an unintended read in a library built for alpha chains; its size means little. The chain couples TRBV7-3 to TRBJ2-3; D is ambiguous. The CDR3 runs to 16 residues. V lost 4 bases, J lost 2 bases, and 16 bases lay in between. Looked up from germline, CDR1 is SGHTA and CDR2 is FQGTGA. CDR3 residues: CASSSSWTPNTDTQYF. CDR3 in DNA: TGTGCCAGCAGCTCGAGCTGGACCCCGAACACAGATACGCAGTATTTT.

This clonotype was found a few times. This beta chain lies outside the target of a library built for alpha chains; its clone size means little. This rearrangement joins TRBV11-1 to TRBJ1-1; TRBD1 is a possible D gene (5 bases). The CDR3 is 13 residues long. V shed 3 bases and J shed 7 bases, with 12 bases lying between them. The V gene's germline CDR1 is SGHAT and CDR2 FQDESV (reference sequence). The CDR3 region is CASSLRQGNEAFF. CDR3 coding DNA: TGTGCCAGCAGCTTGCGGCAGGGAAATGAAGCTTTCTTT.

Sample share makes this clonotype medium-sized (0.01 to 0.1%). This beta chain represents an off-target read in a library built for alpha chains; its size is of limited meaning. This rearrangement joins TRBV7-9 to TRBJ1-5, with D unresolved. The CDR3 sequence is 15 residues long. In germline, CDR1 is SEHNR, CDR2 FQNEAQ (reference sequence). Trimming left V 6 bases short and J 3 bases short, with 15 bases between. CDR3 sequence reads: CASSLDGSNNQPQHF. The CDR3 DNA follows: TGTGCCAGCAGTCTCGATGGGAGTAACAATCAGCCCCAGCATTTT.

This clonotype was picked up many times. Since it is a stray read in a library aimed at alpha chains, this beta chain has a size that is not meaningful. The chain recombines TRBV20-1 with TRBJ2-3; D gene uncertain. Germline assignment: CDR1 DFQATT and CDR2 SNEGSKA (reference sequence). This CDR3 is 12 amino acids long. Trimming removed 0 bases at V and 6 bases at J, with 7 bases between. The CDR3 sequence: CSARDPGDTQYF. The CDR3 DNA is TGCAGTGCTAGAGACCCCGGGGATACGCAGTATTTT.

In this sample, this clonotype turned up a few times. This beta chain turned up in a library designed for alpha chains; as an off-target read, its abundance says little. This rearrangement joins TRBV30 to TRBJ2-7, with D tentatively TRBD2 (6 bases). The CDR3 totals 12 residues. V gave up 0 bases and J gave up 13 bases, with 16 bases separating them. CDR1 and CDR2 from the germline V gene are GTSNPN and SVGIG (reference sequence). CDR3 in DNA: TGTGCCTGGAGTGTAGGAGGGGCTACGCGATACTTC. This translates into CAWSVGGATRYF.

This clonotype was counted many times. Being off target in a library aimed at alpha chains, this beta chain has a size of little meaning. The chain combines TRBV2 with TRBJ2-5; D remains unclear. CDR1 and CDR2 (germline): SNHLY, FYNNEI. The V and J ends lost 3 bases and 5 bases respectively, with 7 bases between them. The CDR3 sequence is 12 residues long. The CDR3 nucleotides are TGTGCCAGCAGTGATGCGCTGGAGACCCAGTACTTC. Translation: CASSDALETQYF.

As concerns this clonotype: This beta chain is off target for a library built for alpha chains, so its abundance means little. CDR3 region: CASSPGGGWNEQYF. For the CDR3, the DNA is TGTGCCAGCAGCCCGGGGGGGGGCTGGAACGAGCAGTACTTC. This chain uses TRBV28 with TRBJ2-7, with 8 bases matching TRBD2. Germline loops: CDR1 MDHEN, CDR2 SYDVKM. V gave up 6 bases and J gave up 5 bases; unmatched junction bases: 9. This CDR3 has 14 amino acids.

A word on this clonotype: The library was built for alpha chains, so this beta chain is an off-target read and its size means little. The chain carries TRBV7-3 and TRBJ2-2; D is uncertain. Deletions cut 2 bases from V and 4 bases from J, with 8 bases between. The CDR3 totals 14 residues. Germline CDR1 reads SGHTA; CDR2 reads FQGTGA. CDR3 loop: CASSLGWGTGELFF. CDR3 nucleotide sequence: TGTGCCAGCAGCTTAGGATGGGGCACCGGGGAGCTGTTTTTT.